This entry lists 29 T cell receptor beta chains sequenced from one sample in a study of regulatory T cells in long-lasting Graves disease. Sample time point: newly diagnosed GD, antithyroid drugs for less than 3 months. Generation of the TCR library employed RNA extracted from PBMCs. Combining iRepertoire HTBI primers with Arm-PCR of CDR3 regions, the authors built TCR beta libraries. TCRdb passed the multiplex PCR reads through MiXCR, listing each CDR3 protein once. The profile shows about 530,000 distinct CDR3 sequences, 16% of them singletons. The sample was also reused in another study, on T cells in Graves' hyperthyroidism and ophthalmopathy.

The sequencing used peripheral blood mononuclear cells (PBMCs), collected at new diagnosis, from a patient treated with antithyroid drugs. The receptors come from a woman aged 35-65 years with Graves disease.

Concerning this clonotype itself: A clone one base away is much larger, so this may be a read error. V is TRBV19 and J is TRBJ1-4; the D gene is possibly TRBD1 (6 bases). The CDR3 covers 15 residues. The V gene lost 7 bases and the J gene lost 3 bases, with 15 bases spanning the gap. Germline V CDR1 and CDR2: LNHDA, SQIVND (reference sequence). The CDR3, as DNA: TGTGCCAGTAACGTACAGGGTACGGCTAATGAAAAACTGTTTTTT. As protein: CASNVQGTANEKLFF.

This clonotype has ten or more counts. The chain joins TRBV28 to TRBJ2-7, with a tentative D call TRBD2 (6 bases). Germline CDR1 MDHEN, CDR2 SYDVKM. Between the trimmed V and J ends, which lost 7 bases and 3 bases, there was a span of 22 bases. The CDR3 sequence is 16 residues long. The CDR3 protein is CASMTSGRPGHYEQYF. The CDR3 DNA is TGTGCCAGCATGACTAGTGGACGACCTGGGCACTACGAGCAGTACTTC.

This clonotype has at least ten counts. One junction end does not reproduce the germline sequence, and a read error may be involved. This rearrangement joins TRBV28 to TRBJ2-1; TRBD2 matches 7 bases. CDR1 and CDR2 from the germline V gene are MDHEN and SYDVKM. This CDR3 has 15 amino acids. The chain's CDR3 is CASSSASGSYNDQFF. The CDR3 region has the DNA TGTGCCAGCAGTTCAGCTAGCGGATCCTACAATGATCAGTTCTTC.

Here the CDR3 reads CASSLDEDSPLHF. The CDR3 DNA sequence: TGTGCCAGCAGCTTAGACGAAGATTCACCCCTCCACTTT. This rearrangement joins TRBV7-8 to TRBJ1-6; the D is unclear. The V end lost 1 base, the J end lost 8 bases, and 6 bases lay between the germline ends. The CDR3 is made up of 13 amino acids. Looked up from germline, CDR1 is SGHVS and CDR2 is FQNEAQ. Complete variable domain (other parts from reference TRBV7-8 and TRBJ1-6): GAGVSQSPRYKVAKRGQDVALRCDPISGHVSLFWYQQALGQGPEFLTYFQNEAQLDKSGLPSDRFFAERPEGSVSTLKIQRTQQEDSAVYLCASSLDEDSPLHFGNGTRLTVT.

The sample holds many counts of this clonotype. The chain combines TRBV7-8 with TRBJ2-5; a possible D gene is TRBD1 (6 bases). Trimming shortened V by 7 bases and J by 5 bases, and 17 bases separated the two germline ends. CDR3 length: 14 residues. Germline values: CDR1 SGHVS, CDR2 FQNEAQ. Here the CDR3 reads CASTPRRGEETQYF. DNA for the CDR3: TGTGCCAGCACCCCCCGCAGGGGCGAGGAGACCCAGTACTTC. Using reference TRBV7-8 and TRBJ2-5 for the parts outside the CDR3, the full variable domain is GAGVSQSPRYKVAKRGQDVALRCDPISGHVSLFWYQQALGQGPEFLTYFQNEAQLDKSGLPSDRFFAERPEGSVSTLKIQRTQQEDSAVYLCASTPRRGEETQYFGPGTRLLVL.

This clonotype was seen at least ten times. V gene TRBV11-2 combines with J gene TRBJ1-4; no clear D. Germline lookup yields CDR1 SGHAT and CDR2 FQNNGV. The CDR3 contains 15 residues. Trimming took off 1 base at V and 4 bases at J, with 10 bases between the two ends. The CDR3 nucleotides read TGTGCCAGCAGCTTAGGGGCTCAGAATAATGAAAAACTGTTTTTT. Its translation is CASSLGAQNNEKLFF.

This clonotype was recorded a few times. This chain connects TRBV12-3 or TRBV12-4 to TRBJ2-1, with 8 bases matching TRBD2. The ends lost 3 bases at V and 2 bases at J; junction bases unmatched: 3. The CDR3 has 15 amino acids. In DNA form, the CDR3 reads TGTGCCAGCAGTTTCTTAGCGGGGACCTACAATGAGCAGTTCTTC. Protein: CASSFLAGTYNEQFF.

Ten or more counts support this clonotype. The genes are TRBV12-3 or TRBV12-4 and TRBJ2-1; 8 bases line up with TRBD1. With 5 bases clipped from V and 2 bases from J, the junction kept 8 bases outside the gene matches. The CDR3 loop spans 16 amino acids. The CDR3 nucleotides read TGTGCCAGCAGTCCCGACAGGGGAGTAACCTACAATGAGCAGTTCTTC. It specifies CASSPDRGVTYNEQFF.

In the case of this clonotype: This may arise from a read error, as a much more abundant clone is one base away. The chain is built from TRBV3-1 and TRBJ1-1, with D possibly matching TRBD1 (6 bases). Germline-derived CDR1 and CDR2 are LGHDT and YNNKEL (reference sequence). CDR3 length: 14 amino acids. The CDR3 reads CASSQGHQNTETFF. CDR3 DNA: TGTGCCAGCAGCCAGGGACACCAGAACACTGAAACTTTCTTT.

The CDR3 bases are TGCAGTGCTAGAGATCAGGGGGGGGGGGGTGGCTTCGTGCAGCCCCAGCATTTT. It codes for CSARDQGGGGGFVQPQHF. The rearrangement links TRBV20-1 to TRBJ1-5, with TRBD1 matching 7 bases. The V segment lost 0 bases and the J segment 7 bases; nucleotides outside the gene matches: 18. The CDR3 covers 18 residues. Germline V CDR1 and CDR2: DFQATT, SNEGSKA (reference sequence).

The genes are TRBV6-1 and TRBJ1-1, with TRBD1 matching 7 bases. In germline, CDR1 is MNHNS, CDR2 SASEGT. CDR3 length: 14 amino acids. J gave up 0 bases and V 6 bases, and 4 bases lay outside the gene matches. CDR3 sequence reads: CASRPTGMNTEAFF. The CDR3 nucleotides read TGTGCCAGCAGACCGACAGGGATGAACACTGAAGCTTTCTTT.

This clonotype was seen repeatedly, ten times or more. The rearrangement uses TRBV3-1 and TRBJ1-2; D unresolved. The CDR3 consists of 13 residues. Germline CDR1 reads LGHDT; CDR2 reads YNNKEL (reference sequence). Trimming shortened V by 0 bases and J by 4 bases, and 6 bases separated the two germline ends. CDR3 sequence (DNA): TGTGCCAGCAGCCAAGAGGGGTCCTATGGCTACACCTTC. Amino acid sequence: CASSQEGSYGYTF.

V and J are TRBV12-3 or TRBV12-4 and TRBJ2-5; TRBD2 matches at 14 bases. The CDR3 runs 13 residues. With V trimmed by 6 bases and J by 10 bases, 4 bases remained unmatched. The CDR3 spells CASRTSGGAHQYF. In DNA form, the CDR3 reads TGTGCCAGCAGGACTAGCGGGGGGGCCCACCAGTACTTC.

Regarding this clonotype: Germline is not matched at one junction end, which may reflect a read error. The chain is built from TRBV14 and TRBJ2-7; D ambiguous. The CDR3 length is 12 residues. Germline CDR1 reads SGHDN; CDR2 reads FVKESK. The CDR3 spells CASSQGVYAQYF. DNA for the CDR3: TGTGCCAGCAGCCAAGGGGTCTACGCGCAGTACTTC.

This clonotype has a handful of counts. This chain connects TRBV6-1 to TRBJ1-1, with D possibly being TRBD1 (5 bases). V lost 8 bases, J lost 11 bases, and 21 bases lay in between. There are 13 residues in the CDR3. Germline V gene sequence: CDR1 MNHNS, CDR2 SASEGT. The CDR3 sequence: CASWARDRPQAFF. The CDR3 bases are TGTGCCAGCTGGGCACGGGACCGTCCTCAGGCTTTCTTT.

This clonotype has at least ten counts. This sequence joins TRBV12-3 or TRBV12-4 and TRBJ1-5, with unresolved D. The CDR3 extends over 12 amino acids. The ends were cut back, 5 bases at V and 9 bases at J, with 11 bases in the middle. The CDR3: CASSALRRPQHF. The CDR3 region has the DNA TGTGCCAGCAGTGCCCTACGTCGGCCCCAGCATTTT.

The genes are TRBV11-2 and TRBJ2-3, with 13 bases fitting TRBD2. Per the germline V gene, CDR1 is SGHAT and CDR2 is FQNNGV. With V trimmed by 2 bases and J by 5 bases, 4 bases remained unmatched. This CDR3 contains 16 residues. The CDR3 here is CASSLTSGGAGDTQYF. CDR3 coding DNA: TGTGCCAGCAGCTTAACTAGCGGGGGGGCTGGAGATACGCAGTATTTT.

This clonotype was seen a few times. The chain carries TRBV19 and TRBJ1-1, with D possibly TRBD1 on 5 matching bases. Trimming took 5 bases from V and 8 from J, leaving 12 bases between them. Germline V gives CDR1 LNHDA, CDR2 SQIVND (reference sequence). The CDR3 has 12 amino acids. DNA of the CDR3: TGTGCCAGTAGTCAAGACAGCGAAGAAGCTTTCTTT. Translating gives CASSQDSEEAFF.

Only one count was recorded for this clonotype. This may be a read error, as it is one base from a much larger clone. V gene TRBV3-1 combines with J gene TRBJ1-1; D not certain. Germline CDR1 reads LGHDT; CDR2 reads YNNKEL (reference sequence). V lost 4 bases and J lost 3, with 15 bases in between. CDR3 size: 15 residues. CDR3 region: CASSRKGWGYTEAFF. For the CDR3, the DNA is TGTGCCAGCAGCCGTAAGGGATGGGGATACACTGAAGCTTTCTTT.

This clonotype has just a few counts. The chain links TRBV5-1 to TRBJ1-3; weak D call: TRBD1 (5 bases). The CDR3 sequence is 15 residues long. Germline loops: CDR1 SGHRS, CDR2 YFSETQ. The V gene lost 3 bases and the J gene lost 0 bases, with 10 bases spanning the gap. The CDR3 protein is CASSYGHNSGNTIYF. The DNA of the CDR3 is TGCGCCAGCAGCTACGGACATAACTCTGGAAACACCATATATTTT.

This clonotype was recorded many times. The gene calls are TRBV6-2 or TRBV6-3 and TRBJ2-1; 7 nucleotides align to TRBD2. Per the germline V gene, CDR1 is MNHEY and CDR2 is SVGEGT. V was pared by 4 bases and J by 6 bases, with 9 bases of the junction left unmatched. There are 15 residues in the CDR3. The CDR3 nucleotides are TGTGCCAGCAGTTCCGCCGGGACTACCGTCAATGAGCAGTTCTTC. Protein: CASSSAGTTVNEQFF.

To note about this clonotype: One base away lies a much larger clone, so this may be a sequencing read error. The chain combines TRBV12-3 or TRBV12-4 with TRBJ1-1; D possibly corresponds to TRBD1 (6 bases). This CDR3 spans 16 amino acids. V was trimmed by 10 bases and J by 11 bases, leaving 32 bases between them. CDR3 in amino acids: CANSQTGRLRTLEAFF. CDR3 DNA: TGTGCCAACAGCCAAACAGGGCGCCTAAGAACACTGGAGGCTTTCTTT.

This clonotype appeared many times. This chain joins TRBV18 and TRBJ1-1; no firm D call. The V gene lost 8 bases and the J gene lost 1 base, with 11 bases spanning the gap. CDR3 length: 13 amino acids. Germline-derived CDR1 and CDR2 are KGHSH and LQKENI. The CDR3 sequence is CASSPGGNTEAFF. In DNA form, the CDR3 reads TGTGCCAGCAGCCCCGGTGGGAACACTGAAGCTTTCTTT.

The chain is built from TRBV6-1 and TRBJ1-4; D not certain. Between the trimmed V and J ends, which lost 7 bases and 7 bases, there was a span of 19 bases. The CDR3 spans 15 residues. Germline CDR1 reads MNHNS; CDR2 reads SASEGT. This CDR3 is CASKTAPRRREKLFF. The CDR3 region has the DNA TGTGCCAGCAAAACGGCACCGAGGAGGCGTGAAAAACTGTTTTTT.

The chain joins TRBV27 to TRBJ2-1; perhaps TRBD2 as D (7 bases). The CDR3 consists of 17 residues. From germline, CDR1 is MNHEY and CDR2 SMNVEV (reference sequence). The V end was cut by 3 bases, the J end by 0 bases, with 15 bases between. The CDR3, as DNA: TGTGCCAGCAGTTTCCTTTTGCGGGGGCTCTCCTACAATGAGCAGTTCTTC. Protein product: CASSFLLRGLSYNEQFF.

The chain combines TRBV12-3 or TRBV12-4 with TRBJ1-1, with D possibly being TRBD1 (6 bases). Trimming took 7 bases from V and 4 from J, leaving 13 bases between them. The length of the CDR3 is 13 residues. This chain's CDR3 is CASTKGVFTEAFF. In nucleotides, the CDR3 is TGTGCCAGCACCAAGGGGGTGTTCACTGAAGCTTTCTTT.

CDR3 amino acids: CASSPTVRESTEAFF. The CDR3 region has the DNA TGTGCCAGCAGCCCGACAGTTAGGGAGTCAACTGAAGCTTTCTTT. The chain has TRBV5-8 and TRBJ1-1, with D tentatively TRBD1 (5 bases). V lost 4 bases and J 5 bases, leaving 18 bases between the germline ends. This CDR3 comprises 15 residues. Germline CDR1 and CDR2: SGHTS and YDEGEE.

This clonotype was picked up many times. This sequence joins TRBV2 and TRBJ1-1, with D tentatively TRBD1 (6 bases). There are 15 residues in the CDR3. V lost 9 bases to trimming and J lost 0 bases, with 17 bases between them. Germline-derived CDR1 and CDR2 are SNHLY and FYNNEI. In nucleotides, the CDR3 is TGTGCCAGTAGACATGGACAGTCCATGAACACTGAAGCTTTCTTT. It yields the protein CASRHGQSMNTEAFF.

This clonotype was picked up many times. The rearrangement links TRBV12-3 or TRBV12-4 to TRBJ1-4; 10 nucleotides match TRBD1. The CDR3 loop spans 12 amino acids. V gave up 9 bases and J gave up 8 bases; unmatched junction bases: 3. For the CDR3, the DNA is TGTGCCAGTGGACAGGGGGGGGAAAAACTGTTTTTT. Amino acids: CASGQGGEKLFF.